This T cell receptor (beta chain) was identified in a study of blood T cell repertoires in COVID-19. V lost 2 bases, J lost 4 bases, and 6 bases lay in between. This CDR3 has 12 amino acids. Per the germline V gene, CDR1 is SNHLY and CDR2 is FYNNEI. The protocol was immunoSEQ multiplex PCR, while the TCRdb copy is restricted to in-frame clones and leaves out a portion. This sample has 61,000 or so clones, with around 85% found just once. In this sample, this clone turned up many times. The clonotype originates from a woman aged 70-85 years with acute or convalescent COVID-19. This sequence joins TRBV2 and TRBJ2-7, with a possible D match to TRBD1 (6 bases). The specimen was peripheral blood. The chain's CDR3 is CASSEQGYEQYF. The CDR3 nucleotides read TGTGCCAGCAGTGAACAGGGGTACGAGCAGTACTTC.